This paragraph reports one TCR beta chain. Its antigen is unknown. The source of the sample is a study of T cell responses to AZD1222 COVID-19 vaccine. Study-wide results and limits: Just six AZD1222 recipients tested seropositive at baseline. Donors, mostly white British, included more females; clonal diversity was possibly underestimated. Nearly half of spike-specific TCRs reportedly go after variant regions that carry no mutations. Vaccination with two AZD1222 doses was followed by a rise in Spike-specific TCR breadth and depth.

Trimming cost V 4 bases and J 0 bases; bases outside gene matches: 17. The CDR3 extends over 20 amino acids. Germline CDR1 is LGHDT and CDR2 is YNNKEL (reference sequence). Sequencing used immunoSEQ multiplex PCR; TCRdb keeps in-frame clones, though not all of them. Of around 73,000 clones in the sample, 85% to 90% were seen once. The receptor's source is an adult who received the AZD1222 COVID-19 vaccine. V is TRBV3-1 (or the pseudogene TRBV3-2) and J is TRBJ2-1; 8 positions agree with TRBD1. The material was peripheral blood, obtained 28 days after the second AZD1222 dose. CDR3 in DNA: TGTGCCAGCAGCCCCACCTGGACAGGGTCCCATCTAAGCTCCTACAATGAGCAGTTCTTC. Encoded protein: CASSPTWTGSHLSSYNEQFF.